These 27 T cell receptor beta chains originate from one sample sequenced in a study of regulatory T cells in long-lasting Graves disease. As for time point: newly diagnosed GD, antithyroid drugs for less than 3 months. There was RNA extracted from PBMCs, and the TCR library was made from it. Construction of TCR beta libraries relied on iRepertoire HTBI primers and on Arm-PCR targeting CDR3 regions. TCRdb analysed the multiplex PCR reads with MiXCR anew, one entry per CDR3 protein. The repertoire includes about 370,000 distinct CDR3 sequences, 15% to 18% of them detected once, and 20% to 25% sits in the top ten. The sequenced sample was peripheral blood mononuclear cells (PBMCs), obtained at new diagnosis, from a patient treated with antithyroid drugs. These receptors all come from a female donor with Graves disease.

This clonotype showed up many times. The rearrangement links TRBV9 to TRBJ1-2; D is perhaps TRBD1 (5 bases). The CDR3 length is 15 residues. Germline values: CDR1 SGDLS, CDR2 YYNGEE. V was clipped by 3 bases and J by 4 bases, with 16 bases between them. The CDR3 region has the DNA TGTGCCAGCAGCGCAGCCCCGGGACGGGGCTATGGCTACACCTTC. The encoded protein is CASSAAPGRGYGYTF.

This clonotype came up many times. V is TRBV4-1 and J is TRBJ1-2, with a tentative D call TRBD1 (6 bases). The length of the CDR3 is 14 residues. CDR1 and CDR2 from the germline V gene are MGHRA and YSYEKL. The V end was cut by 5 bases, the J end by 4 bases, with 14 bases between. As DNA, the CDR3 is TGCGCCAGCAGCTACCAGACAGGAGTCTATGGCTACACCTTC. As protein: CASSYQTGVYGYTF.

This clonotype was observed at least ten times. The chain couples TRBV9 to TRBJ1-2; 7 bases match TRBD1. Germline CDR1 reads SGDLS; CDR2 reads YYNGEE. The length of the CDR3 is 18 residues. V lost 4 bases, J lost 3 bases, and 18 bases stayed unmatched. The CDR3 bases are TGTGCCAGCAGCCCCGGAGGGGGGTGGGGGACAGTATACTATGGCTACACCTTC. This translates into CASSPGGGWGTVYYGYTF.

The rearrangement joins TRBV4-1 to TRBJ1-5; 8 nucleotides align to TRBD1. CDR1 is MGHRA, CDR2 YSYEKL, per germline. The CDR3 has 17 amino acids. V lost 2 bases and J lost 4; bases outside the gene matches: 10. The CDR3 coding sequence is TGCGCCAGCAGCCAACCCACCCTTGACAGGGGAAATCAGCCCCAGCATTTT. Residues: CASSQPTLDRGNQPQHF.

The chain is built from TRBV9 and TRBJ1-3; 7 bases align to TRBD1. The CDR3 runs to 15 residues. J lost 0 bases, V lost 2 bases, and 2 bases had no gene match. In germline, CDR1 is SGDLS, CDR2 YYNGEE. This CDR3 is CASSVGDSSGNTIYF. The CDR3 DNA reads TGTGCCAGCAGCGTCGGGGACAGCTCTGGAAACACCATATATTTT. The variable domain in full, with the rest retrieved from reference TRBV9 and TRBJ1-3, is DSGVTQTPKHLITATGQRVTLRCSPRSGDLSVYWYQQSLDQGLQFLIQYYNGEERAKGNILERFSAQQFPDLHSELNLSSLELGDSALYFCASSVGDSSGNTIYFGEGSWLTVV.

The genes are TRBV6-1 and TRBJ1-1; TRBD1 is a possible D gene (6 bases). Looked up from germline, CDR1 is MNHNS and CDR2 is SASEGT. The V gene lost 6 bases and the J gene lost 3 bases, with 17 bases spanning the gap. The CDR3 length is 15 residues. The CDR3 coding sequence is TGTGCCAGCAGGGGTAACAGGGAACTCGACACTGAAGCTTTCTTT. Amino acids: CASRGNRELDTEAFF.

This clonotype has a count of ten or more. V is TRBV7-2 and J is TRBJ1-3, with D perhaps matching TRBD1 (5 bases). The germline V and J ends were trimmed by 5 bases and 0 bases, with 14 bases remaining between them. This CDR3 region has 16 residues. Germline V gives CDR1 SGHTA, CDR2 FQGNSA. CDR3 amino acids: CASSPGLIASGNTIYF. In nucleotides, the CDR3 is TGTGCCAGCAGCCCGGGACTCATCGCCTCTGGAAACACCATATATTTT. The full variable domain, rest sourced from reference TRBV7-2 and TRBJ1-3, is GAGVSQSPSNKVTEKGKDVELRCDPISGHTALYWYRQSLGQGLEFLIYFQGNSAPDKSGLPSDRFSAERTGGSVSTLTIQRTQQEDSAVYLCASSPGLIASGNTIYFGEGSWLTVV.

In its sample, this clonotype was seen many times. The chain employs TRBV3-1 and TRBJ1-1; D is perhaps TRBD1 (5 bases). The V gene's germline CDR1 is LGHDT and CDR2 YNNKEL (reference sequence). The V gene lost 0 bases and the J gene lost 5 bases, with 7 bases spanning the gap. This CDR3 contains 13 residues. The CDR3 DNA is TGTGCCAGCAGCCAAGATGAGGGGACTGAAGCTTTCTTT. Amino acid sequence: CASSQDEGTEAFF.

In its sample, this clonotype was seen many times. The chain couples TRBV12-3 or TRBV12-4 to TRBJ2-2, with TRBD1 identical over 8 bases. There are 16 residues in the CDR3. Trimming cost V 8 bases and J 7 bases; bases outside gene matches: 15. The CDR3 DNA reads TGTGCCAGCTCCTACCGAGATCAGGGGGCTGGCGGGGAGCTGTTTTTT. It encodes CASSYRDQGAGGELFF.

The gene calls are TRBV27 and TRBJ2-1; weak D call: TRBD2 (6 bases). Trimming left V 10 bases short and J 6 bases short, with 13 bases between. CDR3 length: 12 amino acids. Per germline, CDR1 MNHEY and CDR2 SMNVEV (reference sequence). The CDR3 loop is CATAWRGNEQFF. CDR3 sequence (DNA): TGTGCCACGGCTTGGCGGGGCAATGAGCAGTTCTTC.

The chain employs TRBV30 and TRBJ1-2; D is possibly TRBD1 (5 bases). There are 12 residues in the CDR3. Germline loops: CDR1 GTSNPN, CDR2 SVGIG (reference sequence). Trimming took off 2 bases at V and 7 bases at J, with 11 bases between the two ends. The CDR3 sequence is CAWSTGGVGYTF. The CDR3 DNA sequence: TGTGCCTGGAGTACGGGAGGGGTTGGCTACACCTTC.

This clonotype was observed at least ten times. CDR3 loop: CASSLFQGAGGYTF. In DNA form, the CDR3 reads TGTGCCAGCAGTCTTTTCCAGGGGGCCGGGGGCTACACCTTC. This chain connects TRBV28 to TRBJ1-2; 8 bases line up with TRBD1. Per the germline V gene, CDR1 is MDHEN and CDR2 is SYDVKM. J was trimmed by 8 bases and V by 5 bases; bases with no gene match: 10. This CDR3 contains 14 residues.

This clonotype was counted ten times or more. DNA for the CDR3: TGTGCCAGCAGCTTAGGAGGGCAAGAGACCCAGTACTTC. This codes for CASSLGGQETQYF. The genes are TRBV7-2 and TRBJ2-5; possibly TRBD2 for D (5 bases). This CDR3 comprises 13 residues. Germline-derived CDR1 and CDR2 are SGHTA and FQGNSA. The V gene lost 1 base and the J gene lost 2 bases, with 5 bases spanning the gap.

This sequence joins TRBV19 and TRBJ2-3, with D possibly called TRBD1 or TRBD2 (5 bases each). The germline gives CDR1 LNHDA, CDR2 SQIVND (reference sequence). This CDR3 has 17 amino acids. Trimming removed 0 bases from V and 2 bases from J, with 15 bases in between. The CDR3 bases are TGTGCCAGTAGTATAGATCTTTTGGGGGATCTCACAGATACGCAGTATTTT. Translation: CASSIDLLGDLTDTQYF.

This clonotype occurred many times. The chain carries TRBV4-1 and TRBJ1-1; D unresolved. Germline lookup yields CDR1 MGHRA and CDR2 YSYEKL. This CDR3 has 13 amino acids. Deletions cut 1 base from V and 1 base from J, with 4 bases between. CDR3 bases: TGCGCCAGCAGCCAAGTACCGAACACTGAAGCTTTCTTT. Encoded protein: CASSQVPNTEAFF.

This clonotype occurred a few times. V usage is TRBV12-3 or TRBV12-4 and J usage is TRBJ1-2; TRBD1 matches at 8 bases. Trimming removed 5 bases from V and 13 bases from J; junction bases left unmatched: 18. The CDR3 loop spans 15 amino acids. CDR3 nucleotide sequence: TGTGCCAGCAGTATACGGACAGGGCAGGTACTATTCTGCACCTTC. It codes for CASSIRTGQVLFCTF.

This clonotype was recorded many times. The rearrangement links TRBV11-2 to TRBJ2-7; no clear D. Germline values: CDR1 SGHAT, CDR2 FQNNGV. The CDR3 has 13 residues. The V and J ends lost 2 bases and 2 bases respectively, with 7 bases between them. This CDR3 reads CASSLQDTYEQYF. The CDR3 region has the DNA TGTGCCAGCAGCTTACAGGATACCTACGAGCAGTACTTC.

This clonotype was picked up many times. The chain uses TRBV20-1 and TRBJ2-5; 7 nucleotides agree with TRBD2. The CDR3 extends over 13 amino acids. Germline V gives CDR1 DFQATT, CDR2 SNEGSKA (reference sequence). The V segment lost 0 bases and the J segment 5 bases; nucleotides outside the gene matches: 3. In DNA form, the CDR3 reads TGCAGTGCTAGAGATTTGGGAGGGGAGACCCAGTACTTC. It is translated as CSARDLGGETQYF.

This clonotype was picked up many times. This rearrangement joins TRBV29-1 to TRBJ2-7; perhaps TRBD1 as D (5 bases). V was clipped by 5 bases and J by 9 bases, with 20 bases between them. CDR3 length: 13 residues. Germline assignment: CDR1 SQVTM and CDR2 ANQGSEA. Written as DNA, the CDR3 is TGCAGCGTTAAGCAGCGCAGGGCCCCCGGGCAGTACTTC. The encoded protein is CSVKQRRAPGQYF.

At least ten counts were recorded for this clonotype. The junction shows a germline mismatch at one end, possibly a read error. The rearrangement uses TRBV5-1 and TRBJ2-3; TRBD1 or TRBD2 may be the D gene (6 bases each). The CDR3 is made up of 16 amino acids. CDR1 SGHRS and CDR2 YFSETQ come from the germline V gene. CDR3 protein: CASSANREALTDTQYF. The CDR3 DNA follows: TGTGCCAGCAGCGCAAACAGGGAGGCTCTCACAGATACGCAGTATTTT. Full variable domain (missing parts from reference TRBV5-1 and TRBJ2-3): KAGVTQTPRYLIKTRGQQVTLSCSPISGHRSVSWYQQTPGQGLQFLFEYFSETQRNKGNFPGRFSGRQFSNSRSEMNVSTLELGDSALYLCASSANREALTDTQYFGPGTRLTVL.

The sample holds a few counts of this clonotype. The chain uses TRBV9 and TRBJ2-1, with 12 nucleotides matching TRBD2. There are 17 residues in the CDR3. Looked up from germline, CDR1 is SGDLS and CDR2 is YYNGEE. V shed 4 bases and J 2 bases; nucleotides not matched to a gene: 7. CDR3 in amino acids: CASSQPSGRAPYNEQFF. CDR3 nucleotide sequence: TGTGCCAGCAGCCAACCTAGCGGGAGGGCCCCCTACAATGAGCAGTTCTTC.

The sample holds many counts of this clonotype. The rearrangement links TRBV20-1 to TRBJ2-3, with D tentatively TRBD2 (6 bases). In germline, CDR1 is DFQATT, CDR2 SNEGSKA (reference sequence). CDR3 size: 15 residues. The V end lost 3 bases, the J end lost 0 bases, and 13 bases lay between the germline ends. The CDR3 region is CSASPVGSSTDTQYF. The CDR3 nucleotides read TGCAGTGCTAGCCCCGTCGGGAGTAGCACAGATACGCAGTATTTT.

This clonotype was detected a few times. This chain uses TRBV6-2 or TRBV6-3 with TRBJ1-2; D remains unclear. The CDR3 is 14 residues long. V lost 2 bases and J 2 bases, leaving 9 bases between the germline ends. CDR1 is MNHEY, CDR2 SVGEGT, per germline. CDR3 region: CASSYDEGNYGYTF. The CDR3 nucleotides read TGTGCCAGCAGTTACGATGAGGGAAACTATGGCTACACCTTC.

This rearrangement joins TRBV7-2 to TRBJ1-4; tentative D call: TRBD1 (6 bases). Trimming pared 7 bases from V and 4 bases from J, leaving 22 bases between. The germline gives CDR1 SGHTA, CDR2 FQGNSA. This CDR3 is built from 17 residues. The CDR3: CASTARGQGGINEKLFF. CDR3 bases: TGTGCCAGCACCGCGCGGGGGCAGGGAGGGATTAATGAAAAACTGTTTTTT.

This clonotype came up many times. The chain couples TRBV18 to TRBJ2-1, with TRBD2 as a possible D gene (6 bases). V lost 5 bases, J lost 14 bases, and 13 bases lay in between. CDR3 size: 11 residues. In germline, CDR1 is KGHSH, CDR2 LQKENI. As DNA, the CDR3 is TGTGCCAGCTCAACTGGAGGGTTGGAGTTCTTC. This gives the protein CASSTGGLEFF.

The chain has TRBV7-9 and TRBJ2-7; D gene uncertain. Germline assignment: CDR1 SEHNR and CDR2 FQNEAQ (reference sequence). This CDR3 region has 14 residues. The V end lost 2 bases, the J end lost 2 bases, and 10 bases lay between the germline ends. This chain's CDR3 is CASSLTPYPYEQYF. CDR3 coding DNA: TGTGCCAGCAGCTTAACCCCGTATCCCTACGAGCAGTACTTC.

This clonotype was counted at least ten times. This chain uses TRBV20-1 with TRBJ1-6, with 7 bases that match TRBD1. Germline trimming cut 4 bases from V and 10 bases from J; bases unmatched to any gene: 4. This CDR3 region has 12 residues. CDR1 is DFQATT and CDR2 is SNEGSKA in the germline V gene (reference sequence). The CDR3 DNA is TGCAGTGCTAACAGGGGAGGATCACCCCTCCACTTT. It specifies CSANRGGSPLHF.